The 18 T cell receptor beta chains in this list originate from one sample, sequenced in a study of technical replicates of blood from a few donors. This table comes from immunoSEQ multiplex PCR, and its TCRdb copy is limited to in-frame clones, with some not included. Among almost 70,000 clones listed, around 91% were seen once. Sequenced sample: T cells isolated from PBMCs. These receptors were collected from a human donor in good health.

The chain combines TRBV19 with TRBJ2-3; D uncertain. V dropped 5 bases and J dropped 5 bases, with 8 bases sitting between them. The CDR3 totals 12 residues. The germline CDR1 and CDR2 sequences are LNHDA and SQIVND (reference sequence). Written as DNA, the CDR3 is TGTGCCAGTAGTGACATTCGAGATACGCAGTATTTT. This codes for CASSDIRDTQYF.

V and J are TRBV19 and TRBJ2-2, with 7 bases lining up with TRBD2. Trimming took 2 bases from V and 3 from J; bases not matched to a gene: 3. Germline V gives CDR1 LNHDA, CDR2 SQIVND (reference sequence). The CDR3 length is 15 residues. The CDR3 spells CASSIPGGYTGELFF. CDR3 coding DNA: TGTGCCAGTAGTATACCGGGAGGCTACACCGGGGAGCTGTTTTTT. Combining the CDR3 with reference TRBV19 and TRBJ2-2 gives the whole variable domain DGGITQSPKYLFRKEGQNVTLSCEQNLNHDAMYWYRQDPGQGLRLIYYSQIVNDFQKGDIAEGYSVSREKKESFPLTVTSAQKNPTAFYLCASSIPGGYTGELFFGEGSRLTVL.

The rearrangement joins TRBV20-1 to TRBJ2-1; D is unclear. Germline CDR1 is DFQATT and CDR2 is SNEGSKA (reference sequence). This CDR3 is built from 11 residues. Trimming took 5 bases from V and 4 from J, leaving 6 bases between them. The CDR3 DNA reads TGCAGTGCTCCTCTATACAATGAGCAGTTCTTC. This sequence encodes CSAPLYNEQFF.

This clone appeared once. The chain is built from TRBV29-1 and TRBJ2-1, with TRBD2 identical over 12 bases. Germline loops: CDR1 SQVTM, CDR2 ANQGSEA. The CDR3 contains 13 residues. V lost 6 bases, J lost 5 bases, and 2 bases stayed unmatched. CDR3 sequence reads: CSVGLAGNNEQFF. The CDR3, as DNA: TGCAGCGTAGGACTAGCGGGGAACAATGAGCAGTTCTTC.

CDR3 loop: CASIRDFYTF. CDR3 nucleotide sequence: TGTGCCAGCATACGGGATTTCTACACCTTC. The chain combines TRBV2 with TRBJ1-2; no definite D call. CDR3 size: 10 residues. Trimming shortened V by 7 bases and J by 10 bases, and 10 bases separated the two germline ends. Looked up from germline, CDR1 is SNHLY and CDR2 is FYNNEI. The full variable domain, completed using reference TRBV2 and TRBJ1-2, is EPEVTQTPSHQVTQMGQEVILRCVPISNHLYFYWYRQILGQKVEFLVSFYNNEISEKSEIFDDQFSVERPDGSNFTLKIRSTKLEDSAMYFCASIRDFYTFGSGTRLTVV.

The V gene is TRBV19, the J gene TRBJ1-2, with TRBD1 matching over 8 bases. V was clipped by 5 bases and J by 7 bases; unmatched bases: 9. The CDR3 runs 14 residues. The V gene's germline CDR1 is LNHDA and CDR2 SQIVND (reference sequence). The CDR3 DNA follows: TGTGCCAGTAGTGGAGACAGGGGAAGCAGTGGCTACACCTTC. Its translation is CASSGDRGSSGYTF.

The chain employs TRBV6-6 and TRBJ1-4; possible D gene TRBD1, 5 bases. Looked up from germline, CDR1 is MNHNY and CDR2 is SVGAGI (reference sequence). V was shortened by 2 bases and J by 11 bases, with 9 bases between the two germline ends. CDR3 length: 12 residues. The CDR3 coding sequence is TGTGCCAGCAGTTACGACGGGGGGAAACTGTTTTTT. It is translated as CASSYDGGKLFF.

The chain links TRBV7-9 to TRBJ1-5; 9 bases fit TRBD1. The CDR3 extends over 15 amino acids. V shed 3 bases, J shed 0 bases, and the junction held 0 bases outside the gene matches. CDR1 is SEHNR and CDR2 is FQNEAQ in the germline V gene (reference sequence). CDR3 protein: CASSLGQGSNQPQHF. In DNA form, the CDR3 reads TGTGCCAGCAGCTTGGGACAGGGTAGCAATCAGCCCCAGCATTTT.

The gene calls are TRBV6-5 and TRBJ1-5, with D possibly being TRBD1 (5 bases). Germline V lookup: CDR1 MNHEY, CDR2 SVGAGI. V lost 8 bases to trimming and J lost 3 bases, with 11 bases between them. The CDR3 sequence is 13 residues long. CDR3 nucleotide sequence: TGTGCCAGCCGACAGACGGTCAATCAGCCCCAGCATTTT. Translated: CASRQTVNQPQHF.

J is TRBJ2-2 and V is TRBV4-1, with TRBD2 matching over 14 bases. Looked up from germline, CDR1 is MGHRA and CDR2 is YSYEKL. With V trimmed by 3 bases and J by 2 bases, 2 bases remained unmatched. The CDR3 spans 17 residues. CDR3 sequence reads: CASSQGLAGVNTGELFF. CDR3 sequence (DNA): TGCGCCAGCAGCCAGGGACTAGCGGGAGTAAACACCGGGGAGCTGTTTTTT.

The chain uses TRBV6-1 and TRBJ2-3; D might be TRBD1 (5 bases). The CDR3 is made up of 14 amino acids. V gave up 9 bases and J gave up 1 base, with 14 bases separating them. CDR1 is MNHNS, CDR2 SASEGT, per germline. The CDR3 DNA reads as TGTGCCAGTCCTAGAGAAGGGGGCACAGATACGCAGTATTTT. Residues: CASPREGGTDTQYF.

The chain is built from TRBV9 and TRBJ2-7; D is uncertain. The V end was cut by 0 bases, the J end by 4 bases, with 8 bases between. The germline V gene encodes CDR1 SGDLS and CDR2 YYNGEE. CDR3 size: 13 residues. The DNA of the CDR3 is TGTGCCAGCAGCGTAGACCCCCAGTACGAGCAGTACTTC. This sequence encodes CASSVDPQYEQYF.

The CDR3 reads CASSLAGAEQYF. The CDR3 bases are TGTGCCAGCAGCTTGGCGGGAGCCGAGCAGTACTTC. This chain connects TRBV4-2 to TRBJ2-7, with 7 bases lining up with TRBD2. Germline assignment: CDR1 LGHNA and CDR2 YNFKEQ. This CDR3 has 12 residues. The V segment lost 5 bases and the J segment 6 bases; nucleotides outside the gene matches: 4.

V usage is TRBV7-8 and J usage is TRBJ2-7; perhaps TRBD1 as D (5 bases). Germline V gives CDR1 SGHVS, CDR2 FQNEAQ. The CDR3 has 16 amino acids. V lost 5 bases and J lost 0, with 17 bases in between. CDR3 in DNA: TGTGCCAGCAGCCCGTGGGGCAGCTGGAACTCCTACGAGCAGTACTTC. Translation gives CASSPWGSWNSYEQYF.

The chain employs TRBV28 and TRBJ1-1, with D possibly TRBD1 on 5 matching bases. The V gene lost 1 base and the J gene lost 3 bases, with 12 bases spanning the gap. The CDR3 spans 15 residues. The V gene's germline CDR1 is MDHEN and CDR2 SYDVKM. CDR3 sequence: CASSLFSTGDTEAFF. For the CDR3, the DNA is TGTGCCAGCAGTTTATTCTCTACAGGAGACACTGAAGCTTTCTTT.

This chain joins TRBV4-1 and TRBJ2-1; 8 nucleotides align to TRBD1. The germline V gene has CDR1 MGHRA and CDR2 YSYEKL. V dropped 1 base and J dropped 9; count of bases not matched to a gene: 8. There are 15 residues in the CDR3. The CDR3 DNA is TGCGCCAGCAGCCAAGGGGGCAGGGGGCGAGGTGAGCAGTTCTTC. This gives the protein CASSQGGRGRGEQFF.

The V call is TRBV5-8, the J call TRBJ2-1; no clear D gene. Germline V CDR1 and CDR2: SGHTS, YDEGEE. Trimming cost V 0 bases and J 6 bases, with 19 bases left between them. This CDR3 is built from 17 residues. CDR3 sequence: CASSLDSAPRLGNEQFF. The CDR3 DNA sequence: TGTGCCAGCAGCTTGGACTCGGCTCCACGCCTAGGCAATGAGCAGTTCTTC.

This sequence joins TRBV11-2 and TRBJ2-7, with TRBD1 as a possible D gene (6 bases). Germline V CDR1 and CDR2: SGHAT, FQNNGV. The V and J ends lost 5 bases and 5 bases respectively, with 22 bases between them. CDR3 length equals 16 residues. The CDR3 reads CASSALEGGSRNEQYF. CDR3 in DNA: TGTGCCAGCAGCGCCTTGGAAGGGGGTTCTCGGAACGAGCAGTACTTC.